The present entry profiles one T cell receptor (beta chain) with its context. The data belong to a study of blood T cell repertoires in COVID-19. Trimming took off 3 bases at V and 4 bases at J, with 10 bases between the two ends. CDR1 GTSNPN and CDR2 SVGIG come from the germline V gene (reference sequence). The CDR3 runs to 13 residues. Measured with immunoSEQ multiplex PCR; TCRdb has only the in-frame clones, and not every one. The data contain about 300,000 clones, roughly 80% of them singletons. The receptor was isolated from a human donor with COVID-19, enrolled during active disease. The donor label of this sample is uncertain. This sequence joins TRBV30 and TRBJ2-1; D is possibly TRBD1 (6 bases). The specimen was peripheral blood. This CDR3 reads CAWRGDKYNEQFF. The CDR3 region has the DNA TGTGCCTGGAGGGGGGACAAGTACAATGAGCAGTTCTTC.